The T cell receptor beta chain under discussion was sequenced for a study of cytomegalovirus exposure and HLA in healthy donors (dated by TCRdb to the late 2010s). Regarding the complete study: An earlier analysis of approximately 640 of the donors reported about 250 Gb of sequence data and some 120 million unique TCR beta sequences from around 200 million T cells. Approximately 310 gigabases of sequencing data and 70 million to 100 million unique TCR sequences were included in an early release covering several hundred HLA-typed donors. The genetic ancestry cluster associated with self-reported Caucasian donors included about 84% of the approximately 410 genotyped donors. The study was designed to test whether signatures of past pathogen exposure could be identified by cataloging public T cell receptors. Using immunosequencing, the study profiled T cell repertoires from 500 to 800 subjects and related those repertoires to cytomegalovirus serostatus. In addition to the first cohort of around 670 subjects, a separate validation cohort of under 150 different subjects was used. To predict cytomegalovirus infection status, the study combined high-throughput TCR immunosequencing, statistical association of individual TCRs with disease status, and machine learning. A later analysis re-analyzed previously published TCR beta repertoires from hundreds of donors and added high-resolution HLA genotyping to study TCR occurrence patterns. In the later analysis, no new phenotypic data were used to find candidate immune exposures; instead, reliance was placed on TCR beta sequences and their occurrence across donors. To decide whether each TCR beta V gene segment behaved as functional or pseudogenic, an earlier analysis of some 540 of the donors relied on high-throughput TCR beta sequencing. Donor age, sex, ethnicity and CMV serostatus were compiled alongside the repertoire data. Genome-wide SNP genotypes for about 55% of the 666 donors were used in a later genetic analysis, which treated that subset as a discovery cohort. All discovery cohort repertoires had been generated on a single sequencing platform. HLA typing included class I and class II loci at four-digit resolution. The number of typed donors differed by locus: roughly 620-640 for A, B, C, DRB1 and DQB1; approximately 540 for DQA1; around 580 for DPA1; and roughly 470 for DPB1. Because of strong linkage in the cohort, roughly five DR-DQ haplotypes were treated as single units for association and clustering. Across approximately 400 genotyped donors of the cohort, an average of approximately 200,000 unique TCR beta nucleotide sequences per donor were sequenced, and 15% to 20% of those sequences were non-productive. Broad study findings and their caveats: In a later analysis, 16,951 TCR beta sequences were associated with specific HLA alleles at a false discovery rate of 0.05. Several of the top co-occurrence clusters appeared to be linked to parvovirus B19, influenza, CMV and Epstein-Barr virus, according to a later analysis. Linkage disequilibrium might explain the correlated functional status among segregating V segments, but an unknown experimental factor could not be ruled out. Because counts were too low, roughly 18 rarely observed V segments, including chromosome 9 orphons, were left out of the earlier analysis of approximately 580 of the donors. In this cohort, only TCR beta chains were sequenced, and detectable features were limited by the absence of alpha or paired-chain data. CMV serostatus was the only immune exposure information available for the cohort. In both the original and validation cohorts, the classifier was reported to diagnose cytomegalovirus status with high specificity and sensitivity. A later analysis found that TCR association rates varied across HLA loci, with DRB1 alleles showing the most associated TCRs and HLA-C alleles the fewest. Some IMGT-functional V segments, including TRBV6-2 and TRBV6-3, could not be told apart with the 87-base-pair reads, so those segments were excluded. When HLA alleles, especially DR and DQ, strongly co-occurred, TCR associations were difficult to assign to individual alleles. In a later genetic analysis, a missense DCLRE1C variant was associated with V-gene and J-gene trimming of TCR beta chains, and the association was replicated in an independent cohort. Because HLA typing was missing for some donors at each locus, association tests included only the typed subset. The presence/absence analyses assumed that sequencing depth was roughly uniform across donors, and that assumption may not be true. Broadly in line with IMGT annotations, most TCR beta V segments showed up in productive rearrangements about 87% or about 30% of the time in an earlier analysis of under 700 of the donors. A later analysis found that HLA-associated TCR beta chains were more clonally expanded and had lower generation probabilities than equally common non-associated chains. The study listed 164 TCR beta chains as associated with cytomegalovirus. A further reported finding was that TCR beta sequences accurately predicted the HLA-A and HLA-B alleles for most subjects in the first cohort. A few of the identified cytomegalovirus-associated TCR beta chains were confirmed in vitro to be specific for cytomegalovirus antigens. A later genetic analysis reported fewer N-insertions in productive TCRs among donors in an Asian-associated ancestry cluster than the roughly 620-donor mean. In a later analysis, most CMV-associated TCR beta chains were found to appear HLA-restricted, with HLA associations seemingly driven largely by CMV exposure. Across donors, most TCR sequences were observed very rarely, whereas some public TCRs were present in many individuals. The authors suggested that the approach could potentially be extended to other disease states and immunological phenotypes. A group of highly shared sequence variants was considered likely to be a technical artifact of the sequencing pipeline.

The library was produced with the immunoSEQ multiplex PCR assay. For the multiplex PCR, a mixture combining 60 forward primers for TCR Vbeta segments and 13 reverse primers for TCR Jbeta segments was used. Amplification of the CDR3 region of rearranged TCR beta genes was performed with a multiplex PCR assay on genomic DNA. On the Illumina HiSeq System, the amplified TCR beta libraries were sequenced as 87-base-pair reads. The authors processed their data as follows. A later analysis counted approximately 74 million unique TCR beta chains across the 670 or so repertoires, and about 10 million of these chains were shared by at least two donors. Raw reads were error-corrected and collapsed into unique sequences with a nearest-neighbor algorithm that merged closely related sequences to remove PCR and sequencing errors. To assign V, D and J gene segments, CDR3 sequences were aligned to IMGT reference sequences. For a sequence to be retained, at least a six-nucleotide match to both a V gene segment and a J gene segment was required. A rearrangement was called productive if the CDR3 had no stop codons and remained in frame with V and J, and every other rearrangement was called non-productive. Following IMGT convention, CDR3 was defined as the stretch from the second conserved V-encoded cysteine to the conserved J-encoded phenylalanine. The earlier analysis of fewer than 700 of the donors excluded sequences that lacked an unambiguous match to a single V gene segment. An earlier analysis of a few hundred of the donors called V segments functional above 56.7% productive rearrangements and segregating when the between-donor standard deviation exceeded 5%. A statistical classification framework was developed to diagnose cytomegalovirus status using the catalog of TCR beta chain sequences. A later analysis assigned V and J genes by comparing TCR nucleotide sequences with IMGT/GENE-DB human TR gene sequences. Using the TCRdist pipeline, a later analysis assigned CDR3 sequences along with most-parsimonious VDJ recombination scenarios. In a later analysis, each TCR beta chain was defined by its CDR3 amino acid sequence together with its V-gene family, and reads without a unique V-gene family were excluded. A later analysis removed over 500 highly shared, low-generation-probability nucleotide sequences to deal with suspected cross-contamination and a sequencing artifact. For each public chain, a later analysis derived a clonal expansion index from normalized ranks of inferred template counts within each repertoire. Generation probabilities in a later analysis came from a VDJ recombination model fitted to out-of-frame rearrangements, and those results were checked against IGoR. A later analysis scored TCR-TCR, TCR-HLA and TCR-CMV co-occurrence with hypergeometric tests, applying a repertoire-size bias correction to TCR pairs. False discovery rates were estimated in a later analysis by permuting HLA or CMV assignments 20 times. A later analysis grouped co-occurring TCRs with DBSCAN, adding TCRdist sequence similarity when clustering within HLA-allele-positive subsets. Repertoires with fewer than 30,000 or more than 120,000 public chains, plus five repertoires with anomalous nucleotide sharing, were excluded from co-occurrence clustering. Imported from immuneACCESS, the table was reduced by TCRdb to in-frame sequences with V and J called. These copies leave out some clones; in studies compared against another copy, an unresolved V gene accounts for under half, and the cause of the remainder is not known. V and J calls and clone size are those listed in that table; D and trimming were worked out from the DNA. The sample records fewer than 140,000 clones, just over 70% of which are singletons. 0.65% to 0.85% of the sample lies in the top ten.

V lost 3 bases and J lost 4 bases; the stretch between them is 24 bases long. The CDR3 has 18 amino acids, counting the end cysteine and phenylalanine. CDR3 DNA only is kept here, 54 bases in frame from base 1. The germline V gene (reference sequence) provides CDR1 MNHEY and CDR2 SMNVEV. In the case of this clone: This receptor's antigen is unknown. No clone much larger than this one lies a single base away; base qualities are absent.

The cohort consisted of 650 to 850 healthy bone marrow donors. At the time of sampling, every cohort member was nominally healthy, though immune exposures that went unrecorded were likely present. The donor tested CMV seronegative, placing the donor among the 350 or so seronegative members of the cohort. A peripheral blood sample was collected from each donor, and TCR beta sequencing was performed on peripheral blood mononuclear cells. Genomic DNA extraction from the blood cell samples was performed with the Qiagen DNeasy Blood Extraction Kit. The chain joins TRBV27 to TRBJ1-2; TRBD1 is a possible D gene, resting on 6 matching bases. The specimen sequenced was PBMCs. This TCR derives from a boy younger than 18 in good health and CMV-seronegative. The CDR3 in this case is CASSLTGFPLGVSYGYTF. In nucleotide form, the sequence is TGTGCCAGCAGTTTGACAGGTTTCCCCCTCGGGGTCTCCTATGGCTACACCTTC.